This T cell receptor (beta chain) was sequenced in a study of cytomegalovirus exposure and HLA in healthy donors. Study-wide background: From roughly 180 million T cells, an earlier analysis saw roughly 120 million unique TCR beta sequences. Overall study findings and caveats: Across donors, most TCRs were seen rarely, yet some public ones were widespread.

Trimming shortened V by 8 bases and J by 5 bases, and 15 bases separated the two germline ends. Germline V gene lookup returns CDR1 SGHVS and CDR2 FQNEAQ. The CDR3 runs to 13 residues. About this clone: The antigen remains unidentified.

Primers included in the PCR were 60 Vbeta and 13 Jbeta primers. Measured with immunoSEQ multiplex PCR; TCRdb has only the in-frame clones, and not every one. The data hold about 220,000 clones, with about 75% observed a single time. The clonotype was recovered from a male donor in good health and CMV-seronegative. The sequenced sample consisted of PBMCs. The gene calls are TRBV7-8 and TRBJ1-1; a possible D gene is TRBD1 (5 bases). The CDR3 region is CASVLSPGTEAFF. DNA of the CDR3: TGTGCCAGCGTCTTATCACCAGGGACTGAAGCTTTCTTT. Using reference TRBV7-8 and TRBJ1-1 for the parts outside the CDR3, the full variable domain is GAGVSQSPRYKVAKRGQDVALRCDPISGHVSLFWYQQALGQGPEFLTYFQNEAQLDKSGLPSDRFFAERPEGSVSTLKIQRTQQEDSAVYLCASVLSPGTEAFFGQGTRLTVV.